The 28 T cell receptor beta chains presented below share a single source sample, sequenced in a study of CD8+CD57+ T cells in acquired aplastic anemia. Genomic DNA, the template, was used for profiling of the TCR beta VDJ and CDR3. Via MiXCR, TCRdb re-called the reads, giving one row per CDR3 protein. The data show around 190,000 distinct CDR3 sequences, with 50% to 55% seen just once and more than 15% held by the top ten. The sequenced sample was sorted CD4+, CD8+, or CD8+CD57+ T cells (not recorded which) from PBMCs. The receptors here all came from a human donor in good health, serving as a control.

This clonotype appeared many times. This rearrangement joins TRBV2 to TRBJ1-1, with D unclear. Germline-derived CDR1 and CDR2 are SNHLY and FYNNEI. The CDR3 has 14 amino acids. Trimming shortened V by 5 bases and J by 3 bases, and 13 bases separated the two germline ends. The CDR3 loop is CASSTIRGYTEAFF. CDR3 sequence (DNA): TGTGCCAGCAGTACCATACGAGGGTACACTGAAGCTTTCTTT.

This clonotype was counted between two and nine times. This sequence joins TRBV15 and TRBJ2-7, with D perhaps TRBD1 (5 bases). Looked up from germline, CDR1 is LNHNV and CDR2 is YYDKDF (reference sequence). This CDR3 comprises 13 residues. With 2 bases removed from V and 4 bases from J, the gap between germline ends came to 9 bases. The DNA for the CDR3 is TGTGCCACCAGCAGATCGACAGCATACGAGCAGTACTTC. It specifies CATSRSTAYEQYF.

The gene calls are TRBV7-9 and TRBJ1-1; 9 nucleotides line up with TRBD1. The germline V gene encodes CDR1 SEHNR and CDR2 FQNEAQ (reference sequence). The CDR3 runs 15 residues. V lost 5 bases to trimming and J lost 5 bases; unmatched junction nucleotides: 9. The CDR3 sequence: CASSVGGQGGTEAFF. The CDR3, as DNA: TGTGCCAGCAGCGTAGGGGGACAGGGTGGTACTGAAGCTTTCTTT.

This clonotype has a handful of counts. CDR3 DNA: TGTGCCAGCTCCCGTGGGGACTACAATGAGCAGTTCTTC. Protein sequence: CASSRGDYNEQFF. The chain links TRBV18 to TRBJ2-1; D unresolved. CDR1 and CDR2 (germline): KGHSH, LQKENI. This CDR3 has 13 amino acids. V was shortened by 6 bases and J by 3 bases, with 9 bases between the two germline ends.

This chain joins TRBV2 and TRBJ1-6; no firm D call. V lost 7 bases and J 11 bases, leaving 15 bases between the germline ends. CDR1 is SNHLY and CDR2 is FYNNEI in the germline V gene. CDR3 length equals 13 residues. In nucleotides, the CDR3 is TGTGCCAGCATCCCAGCAATAGTCGCACCCCTCCACTTT. Translated: CASIPAIVAPLHF. Full variable domain (outside the CDR3, taken from reference TRBV2 and TRBJ1-6): EPEVTQTPSHQVTQMGQEVILRCVPISNHLYFYWYRQILGQKVEFLVSFYNNEISEKSEIFDDQFSVERPDGSNFTLKIRSTKLEDSAMYFCASIPAIVAPLHFGNGTRLTVT.

A few counts support this clonotype. The gene calls are TRBV7-9 and TRBJ2-5, with 11 bases that match TRBD1. This CDR3 region has 16 residues. Germline values: CDR1 SEHNR, CDR2 FQNEAQ (reference sequence). The junction had 9 bases not matched to a gene; V was cut back by 0 bases and J by 9 bases. In DNA, the CDR3 is TGTGCCAGCAGCTTAGCAGGGACAGGGGGAGTTCAGCCCCAGTACTTC. Translation gives CASSLAGTGGVQPQYF. Full variable domain (outside the CDR3, taken from reference TRBV7-9 and TRBJ2-5): DTGVSQNPRHKITKRGQNVTFRCDPISEHNRLYWYRQTLGQGPEFLTYFQNEAQLEKSRLLSDRFSAERPKGSFSTLEIQRTEQGDSAMYLCASSLAGTGGVQPQYFGPGTRLLVL.

Many counts were recorded for this clonotype. V and J are TRBV7-9 and TRBJ2-5, with 7 bases aligning to TRBD2. From germline, CDR1 is SEHNR and CDR2 FQNEAQ (reference sequence). This CDR3 contains 16 residues. The J segment lost 1 base and the V segment lost 2 bases, leaving 7 bases of the junction unmatched. CDR3 sequence reads: CASSLSSGETQETQYF. The CDR3 nucleotides are TGTGCCAGCAGCTTATCCAGCGGGGAAACCCAAGAGACCCAGTACTTC.

Here the CDR3 reads CASTRPGQGCNQPQHF. For the CDR3, the DNA is TGCGCCAGCACCAGACCGGGACAGGGATGCAATCAGCCCCAGCATTTT. The chain couples TRBV10-1 to TRBJ1-5; 9 bases map to TRBD1. CDR3 size: 16 residues. V lost 7 bases to trimming and J lost 2 bases; unmatched junction nucleotides: 9. Germline CDR1 WNHNN, CDR2 SYGVQD (reference sequence).

The rearrangement uses TRBV2 and TRBJ2-1; TRBD2 aligns across 9 bases. Germline CDR1 and CDR2: SNHLY and FYNNEI. V gave up 4 bases and J gave up 4 bases; unmatched junction bases: 8. The CDR3 runs 16 residues. CDR3 DNA sequence: TGTGCCAGCAGTGGATCTAGCGGGGTCGCTTACAATGAGCAGTTCTTC. This codes for CASSGSSGVAYNEQFF.

The CDR3 spells CASSLATTGTGEQFF. In DNA form, the CDR3 reads TGTGCCAGCAGCTTAGCTACAACCGGGACAGGGGAGCAGTTCTTC. The rearrangement joins TRBV7-2 to TRBJ2-1; 9 nucleotides align to TRBD1. Germline V CDR1 and CDR2: SGHTA, FQGNSA. V shed 0 bases and J 10 bases; nucleotides not matched to a gene: 7. The CDR3 length is 15 residues.

V usage is TRBV28 and J usage is TRBJ2-7; 10 nucleotides line up with TRBD2. J gave up 2 bases and V 4 bases, and 5 bases lay outside the gene matches. Germline V gene lookup returns CDR1 MDHEN and CDR2 SYDVKM. CDR3 length equals 15 residues. CDR3 sequence: CASSWSGGAPYEQYF. The CDR3 DNA reads as TGTGCCAGCAGTTGGAGCGGGGGGGCCCCCTACGAGCAGTACTTC.

This chain links TRBV7-7 with TRBJ2-3; a possible D gene is TRBD2 (6 bases). Germline CDR1 SSHAT, CDR2 FNYEAQ (reference sequence). The CDR3 has 15 amino acids. CDR3 coding DNA: TGTGCTAGCGACCTGTCTAGCGCCGACACAGATACGCAGTATTTT. This sequence encodes CASDLSSADTDTQYF.

In this sample, this clonotype turned up many times. The gene calls are TRBV5-8 and TRBJ2-3; D perhaps matches TRBD2 (5 bases). Germline V CDR1 and CDR2: SGHTS, YDEGEE. V was pared by 4 bases and J by 6 bases, with 12 bases between. The CDR3 spans 13 residues. As DNA, the CDR3 is TGTGCCAGCAGCGGATTAGCGAGCGATACGCAGTATTTT. Translated: CASSGLASDTQYF.

The table lists this clonotype with many counts. V usage is TRBV6-6 and J usage is TRBJ2-7, with 9 positions matching TRBD1. Germline V gene data show CDR1 as MNHNY and CDR2 as SVGAGI (reference sequence). This CDR3 has 15 residues. Trimming removed 6 bases from V and 2 bases from J; junction bases left unmatched: 8. CDR3 sequence: CASSYRTGDPYEQYF. CDR3 DNA: TGTGCCAGCAGCTATCGGACAGGGGATCCCTACGAGCAGTACTTC.

At least ten counts were recorded for this clonotype. The chain is built from TRBV7-6 and TRBJ1-2; TRBD1 agrees at 7 bases. CDR3 length: 13 amino acids. The V and J ends lost 3 bases and 4 bases, in that order; junction bases with no gene match: 2. Germline CDR1 reads SGHVS; CDR2 reads FNYEAQ. The CDR3 DNA follows: TGTGCCAGCAGCTTTGCAGGGGGCTATGGCTACACCTTC. Protein sequence: CASSFAGGYGYTF.

This clonotype was detected only a few times. The chain has TRBV5-6 and TRBJ2-5, with D unresolved. In germline, CDR1 is SGHDT, CDR2 YYEEEE. The length of the CDR3 is 13 residues. The germline V and J ends were trimmed by 0 bases and 4 bases, with 7 bases remaining between them. In nucleotides, the CDR3 is TGTGCCAGCAGCTTGGCAGTGGTAGAGACCCAGTACTTC. Translated, it gives CASSLAVVETQYF.

The CDR3: CASAPWTADTQYF. In DNA form, the CDR3 reads TGTGCCAGTGCACCCTGGACAGCAGATACGCAGTATTTT. V is TRBV19 and J is TRBJ2-3; possibly TRBD1 for D (6 bases). Germline CDR1 and CDR2: LNHDA and SQIVND (reference sequence). The CDR3 has 13 residues. V lost 8 bases, J lost 4 bases, and 13 bases lay in between.

This clonotype has only a few counts. The chain combines TRBV10-3 with TRBJ2-7; D is possibly TRBD1 or TRBD2 (5 bases each). V was trimmed by 6 bases and J by 0 bases, leaving 15 bases between them. The CDR3 is made up of 15 amino acids. Germline V gives CDR1 ENHRY, CDR2 SYGVKD. The CDR3 DNA sequence: TGTGCCATCAGGCCGGCGAGGGACCGCTCCTACGAGCAGTACTTC. Its protein product is CAIRPARDRSYEQYF.

This chain connects TRBV15 to TRBJ2-7, with a weak D call TRBD1 (6 bases). The germline V gene encodes CDR1 LNHNV and CDR2 YYDKDF (reference sequence). With 3 bases removed from V and 3 bases from J, the gap between germline ends came to 15 bases. This CDR3 comprises 15 residues. The CDR3 bases are TGTGCCACCAGCAGGGGCAGGGGTATTAGCTACGAGCAGTACTTC. Its protein is CATSRGRGISYEQYF.

This clonotype was observed a few times. The chain combines TRBV18 with TRBJ2-7; D gene unclear. Germline-derived CDR1 and CDR2 are KGHSH and LQKENI. V lost 2 bases, J lost 3 bases, and 11 bases lay in between. This CDR3 spans 14 amino acids. In DNA form, the CDR3 reads TGTGCCAGCTCACCAGATTTGGGTCTCTACGAGCAGTACTTC. Translation gives CASSPDLGLYEQYF.

In this sample, this clonotype turned up many times. The J gene is TRBJ2-7, the V gene TRBV6-1, with TRBD1 matching over 8 bases. The length of the CDR3 is 14 residues. CDR1 is MNHNS and CDR2 is SASEGT in the germline V gene. After removal of 3 bases from V and 6 bases from J, the junction contained 7 bases not matched to a gene. The DNA of the CDR3 is TGTGCCAGCAGTGACGGACAGGGAGTGGGCGAGCAGTACTTC. Residues: CASSDGQGVGEQYF.

The V call is TRBV25-1, the J call TRBJ1-2; D is uncertain. V was cut by 4 bases and J by 6 bases, with 9 bases left in between. CDR3 size: 12 residues. Germline lookup yields CDR1 MGHDK and CDR2 SYGVNS. The CDR3 spells CASSGRANGYTF. In DNA form, the CDR3 reads TGTGCCAGCAGTGGCCGCGCGAATGGCTACACCTTC.

The sample holds many counts of this clonotype. The chain couples TRBV5-6 to TRBJ2-5; 13 bases map to TRBD2. The CDR3 consists of 17 residues. The germline CDR1 and CDR2 sequences are SGHDT and YYEEEE. J gave up 5 bases and V 4 bases, and 11 bases lay outside the gene matches. CDR3 amino acids: CASSRGLAGPRGETQYF. Here the CDR3 DNA reads TGTGCCAGCAGCCGGGGACTAGCGGGGCCACGGGGGGAGACCCAGTACTTC.

The chain recombines TRBV6-2 or TRBV6-3 with TRBJ1-1, with TRBD1 as a possible D gene (5 bases). Germline CDR1 MNHEY, CDR2 SVGEGT. With 4 bases removed from V and 1 base from J, the gap between germline ends came to 10 bases. CDR3 length: 14 residues. CDR3 DNA: TGTGCCAGCAGTTGGGGGTTAAGGAACACTGAAGCTTTCTTT. This codes for CASSWGLRNTEAFF.

This clonotype has ten or more counts. This chain joins TRBV6-4 and TRBJ2-1; D ambiguous. V dropped 3 bases and J dropped 8 bases, with 5 bases sitting between them. CDR3 length: 11 residues. Per the germline V gene, CDR1 is MRHNA and CDR2 is SNTAGT. CDR3 loop: CASSDGYEQFF. In DNA, the CDR3 is TGTGCCAGCAGTGATGGTTATGAGCAGTTCTTC.

There are many counts of this clonotype. The chain has TRBV5-1 and TRBJ1-2, with D perhaps matching TRBD1 (6 bases). Germline CDR1 is SGHRS and CDR2 is YFSETQ. CDR3 length equals 13 residues. The ends were cut back, 4 bases at V and 6 bases at J, with 13 bases in the middle. The CDR3 bases are TGCGCCAGCAGCGACAGGCTTCGGGATGGCTACACCTTC. It yields the protein CASSDRLRDGYTF.

J is TRBJ2-7 and V is TRBV10-3, with 11 nucleotides matching TRBD2. The CDR3 runs to 19 residues. Germline assignment: CDR1 ENHRY and CDR2 SYGVKD. V lost 10 bases, J lost 2 bases, and 22 bases stayed unmatched. The DNA of the CDR3 is TGTGCCAGCAGACCATTCCCCGGGGTGACTAGCGGGAAGACCTACGAGCAGTACTTC. This sequence encodes CASRPFPGVTSGKTYEQYF.

This clonotype was seen ten or more times. V gene TRBV11-3 combines with J gene TRBJ1-1, with D tentatively TRBD1 (5 bases). Trimming took off 5 bases at V and 5 bases at J, with 9 bases between the two ends. This CDR3 has 12 amino acids. Germline CDR1 and CDR2: SGHNT and YENEEA. This CDR3 is CASSRGGTEAFF. CDR3 bases: TGTGCCAGCAGCAGGGGAGGGACTGAAGCTTTCTTT.